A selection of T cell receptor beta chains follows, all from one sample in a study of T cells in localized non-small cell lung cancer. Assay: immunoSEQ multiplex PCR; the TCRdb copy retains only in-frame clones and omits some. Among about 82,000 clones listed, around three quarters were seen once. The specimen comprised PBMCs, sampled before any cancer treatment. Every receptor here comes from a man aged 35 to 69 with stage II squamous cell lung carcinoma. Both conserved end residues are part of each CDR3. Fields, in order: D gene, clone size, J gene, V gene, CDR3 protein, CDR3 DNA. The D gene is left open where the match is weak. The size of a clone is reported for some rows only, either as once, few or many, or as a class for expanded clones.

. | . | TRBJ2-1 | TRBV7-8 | CASSLAILGGNEQFF | TGTGCCAGCAGCTTAGCCATTCTAGGAGGGAATGAGCAGTTCTTC
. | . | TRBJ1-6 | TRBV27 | CASSVIRDAANSPLHF | TGTGCCAGCAGTGTCATCCGGGACGCCGCTAATTCACCCCTCCACTTT
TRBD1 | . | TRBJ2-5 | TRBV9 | CASSEAGTEETQYF | TGTGCCAGCAGCGAGGCCGGGACAGAAGAGACCCAGTACTTC
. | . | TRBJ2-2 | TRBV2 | CASSYRVSGELFF | TGTGCCAGCAGCTACAGGGTTTCCGGGGAGCTGTTTTTT
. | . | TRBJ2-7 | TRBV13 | CASSQGAGSYEQYF | TGTGCCAGCAGCCAAGGGGCGGGGTCCTACGAGCAGTACTTC
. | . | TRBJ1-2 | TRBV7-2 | CASSLAREGGYTF | TGTGCCAGCAGCTTAGCGCGAGAGGGCGGCTACACCTTC
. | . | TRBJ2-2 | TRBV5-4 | CASSFDATNTGELFF | TGTGCCAGCAGCTTCGACGCCACGAACACCGGGGAGCTGTTTTTT
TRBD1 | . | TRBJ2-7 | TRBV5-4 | CASSLPGQGTIYEQYF | TGTGCCAGCAGCCTCCCAGGACAGGGAACCATCTACGAGCAGTACTTC
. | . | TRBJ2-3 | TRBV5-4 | CASSSKTGWNTQYF | TGTGCCAGCAGCTCGAAGACGGGTTGGAATACGCAGTATTTT
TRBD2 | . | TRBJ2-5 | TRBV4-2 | CASSPEAGGGETQYF | TGTGCCAGCAGCCCAGAAGCGGGAGGAGGAGAGACCCAGTACTTC
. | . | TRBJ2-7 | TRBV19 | CASSVGYSYEQYF | TGTGCCAGTAGTGTAGGATACTCCTACGAGCAGTACTTC
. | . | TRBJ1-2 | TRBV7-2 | CASSPSRGGTHFGYTF | TGTGCCAGCAGCCCTAGCCGGGGGGGGACCCACTTTGGCTACACCTTC
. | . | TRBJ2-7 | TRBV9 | CASSPAFSSGEQYF | TGTGCCAGCAGCCCGGCCTTCTCCTCGGGCGAGCAGTACTTC
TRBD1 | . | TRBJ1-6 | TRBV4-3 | CASSQDLTGMSNSPLHF | TGCGCCAGCAGCCAAGATTTGACAGGGATGTCTAATTCACCCCTCCACTTT
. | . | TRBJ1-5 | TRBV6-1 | CASSEQEGNQPQHF | TGTGCCAGCAGCGAACAGGAAGGCAATCAGCCCCAGCATTTT
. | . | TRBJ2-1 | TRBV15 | CATSRDYHSRRDEQFF | TGTGCCACCAGCAGAGATTATCACAGCCGTCGGGATGAGCAGTTCTTC
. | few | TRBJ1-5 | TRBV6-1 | CASSPANQNQPQHF | TGTGCCAGCAGTCCGGCTAACCAGAATCAGCCCCAGCATTTT
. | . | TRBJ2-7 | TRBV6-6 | CASSQGLLSEQYF | TGTGCCAGCAGTCAGGGACTCCTCTCCGAGCAGTACTTC
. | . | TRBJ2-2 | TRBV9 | CASSVVGTGELFF | TGTGCCAGCAGCGTAGTCGGAACCGGGGAGCTGTTTTTT
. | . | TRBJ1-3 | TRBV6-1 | CASSEGVYSGNTIYF | TGTGCCAGCAGTGAGGGCGTTTACTCTGGAAACACCATATATTTT
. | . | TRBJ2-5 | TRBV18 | CASSPPRTQETQYF | TGTGCCAGCTCACCACCGAGGACGCAAGAGACCCAGTACTTC
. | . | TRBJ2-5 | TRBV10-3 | CAISPGHSQETQYF | TGTGCCATCAGCCCGGGACACAGCCAAGAGACCCAGTACTTC
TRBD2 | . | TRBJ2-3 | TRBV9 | CASSPAGDRDTQYF | TGTGCCAGCAGCCCAGCGGGGGATCGAGATACGCAGTATTTT